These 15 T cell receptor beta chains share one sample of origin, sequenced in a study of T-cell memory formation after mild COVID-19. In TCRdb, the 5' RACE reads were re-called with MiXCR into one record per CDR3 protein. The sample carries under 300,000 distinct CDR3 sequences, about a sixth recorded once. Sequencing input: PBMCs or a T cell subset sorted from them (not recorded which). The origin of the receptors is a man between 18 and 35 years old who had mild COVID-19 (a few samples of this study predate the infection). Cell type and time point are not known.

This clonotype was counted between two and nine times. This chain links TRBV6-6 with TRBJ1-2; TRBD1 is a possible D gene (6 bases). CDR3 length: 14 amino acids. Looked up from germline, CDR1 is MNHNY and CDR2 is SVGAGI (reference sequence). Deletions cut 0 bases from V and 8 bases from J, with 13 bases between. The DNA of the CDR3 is TGTGCCAGCAGTTACTCTACAGGGATGGGCGGCTACACCTTC. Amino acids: CASSYSTGMGGYTF.

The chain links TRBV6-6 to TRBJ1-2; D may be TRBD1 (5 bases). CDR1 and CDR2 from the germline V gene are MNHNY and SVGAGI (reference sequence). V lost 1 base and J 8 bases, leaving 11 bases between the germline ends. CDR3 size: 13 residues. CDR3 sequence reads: CASSYYGGEGYTF. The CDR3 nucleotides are TGTGCCAGCAGTTACTATGGGGGGGAGGGCTACACCTTC.

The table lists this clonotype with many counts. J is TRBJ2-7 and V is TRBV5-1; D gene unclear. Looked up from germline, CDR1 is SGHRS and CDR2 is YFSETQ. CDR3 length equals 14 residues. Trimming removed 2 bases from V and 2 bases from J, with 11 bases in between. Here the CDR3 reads CASSFTNPAYEQYF. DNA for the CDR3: TGCGCCAGCAGCTTTACAAATCCGGCCTACGAGCAGTACTTC.

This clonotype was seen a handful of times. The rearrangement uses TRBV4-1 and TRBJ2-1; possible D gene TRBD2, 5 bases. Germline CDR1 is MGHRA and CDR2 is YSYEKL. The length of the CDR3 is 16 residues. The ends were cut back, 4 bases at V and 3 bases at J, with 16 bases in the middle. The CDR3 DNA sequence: TGCGCCAGCAGCCGGGGTCGGGGTGGCGACTACAATGAGCAGTTCTTC. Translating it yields CASSRGRGGDYNEQFF.

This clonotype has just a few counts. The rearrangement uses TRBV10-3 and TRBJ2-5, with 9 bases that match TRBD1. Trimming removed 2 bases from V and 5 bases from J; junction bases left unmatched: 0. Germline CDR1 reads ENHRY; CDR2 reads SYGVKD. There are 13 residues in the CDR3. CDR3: CAISEGQGETQYF. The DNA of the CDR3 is TGTGCCATCAGTGAGGGACAGGGGGAGACCCAGTACTTC.

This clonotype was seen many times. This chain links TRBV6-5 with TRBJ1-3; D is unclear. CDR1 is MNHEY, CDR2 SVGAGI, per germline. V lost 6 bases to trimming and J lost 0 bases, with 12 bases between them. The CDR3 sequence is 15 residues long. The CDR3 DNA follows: TGTGCCAGCAGCAGACGCGGGGACTCTGGAAACACCATATATTTT. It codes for CASSRRGDSGNTIYF.

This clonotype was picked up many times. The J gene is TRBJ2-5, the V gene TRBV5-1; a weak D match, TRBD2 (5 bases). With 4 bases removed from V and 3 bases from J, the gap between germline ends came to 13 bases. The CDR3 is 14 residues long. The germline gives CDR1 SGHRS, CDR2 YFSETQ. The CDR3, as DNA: TGCGCCAGCAGCCGACGGGGAAGGAAAGAGACCCAGTACTTC. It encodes CASSRRGRKETQYF.

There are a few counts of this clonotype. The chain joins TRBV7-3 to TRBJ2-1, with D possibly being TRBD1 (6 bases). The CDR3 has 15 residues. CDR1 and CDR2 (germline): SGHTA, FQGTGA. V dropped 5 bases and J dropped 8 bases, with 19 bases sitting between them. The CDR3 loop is CASSPRPPGEYEQFF. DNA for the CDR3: TGTGCCAGCAGCCCCCGTCCCCCAGGGGAATATGAGCAGTTCTTC. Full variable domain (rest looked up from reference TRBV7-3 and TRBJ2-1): GAGVSQTPSNKVTEKGKYVELRCDPISGHTALYWYRQSLGQGPEFLIYFQGTGAADDSGLPNDRFFAVRPEGSVSTLKIQRTERGDSAVYLCASSPRPPGEYEQFFGPGTRLTVL.

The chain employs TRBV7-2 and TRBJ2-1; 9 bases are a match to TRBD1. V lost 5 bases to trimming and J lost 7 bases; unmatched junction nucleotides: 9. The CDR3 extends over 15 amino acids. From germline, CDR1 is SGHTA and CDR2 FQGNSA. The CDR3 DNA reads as TGTGCCAGCAGCAAAACCGGGACAGGGAGGAATGAGCAGTTCTTC. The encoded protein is CASSKTGTGRNEQFF.

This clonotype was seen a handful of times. The CDR3 loop reads CASSQDPAGVEGEQFF. CDR3 bases: TGCGCCAGCAGCCAAGATCCAGCGGGGGTGGAAGGTGAGCAGTTCTTC. The J gene is TRBJ2-1, the V gene TRBV4-1, with TRBD2 identical over 8 bases. The junction had 10 bases not matched to a gene; V was cut back by 0 bases and J by 9 bases. Germline values: CDR1 MGHRA, CDR2 YSYEKL. The CDR3 length is 16 residues.

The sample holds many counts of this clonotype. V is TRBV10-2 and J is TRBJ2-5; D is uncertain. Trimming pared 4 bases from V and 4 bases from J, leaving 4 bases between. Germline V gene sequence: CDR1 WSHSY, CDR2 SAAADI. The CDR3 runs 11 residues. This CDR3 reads CASSVTETQYF. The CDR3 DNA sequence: TGCGCCAGCAGTGTGACAGAGACCCAGTACTTC.

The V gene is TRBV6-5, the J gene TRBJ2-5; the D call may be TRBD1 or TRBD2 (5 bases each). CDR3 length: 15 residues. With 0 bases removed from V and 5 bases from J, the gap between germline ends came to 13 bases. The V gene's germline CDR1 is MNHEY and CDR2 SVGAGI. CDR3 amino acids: CASSYSMGTSETQYF. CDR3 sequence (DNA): TGTGCCAGCAGTTACTCGATGGGGACCTCGGAGACCCAGTACTTC.

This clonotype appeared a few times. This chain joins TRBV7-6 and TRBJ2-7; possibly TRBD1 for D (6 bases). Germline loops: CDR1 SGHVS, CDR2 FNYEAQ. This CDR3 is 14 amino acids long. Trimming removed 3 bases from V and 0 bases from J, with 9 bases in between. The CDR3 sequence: CASSLNRVSYEQYF. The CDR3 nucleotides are TGTGCCAGCAGCTTGAACAGGGTCTCCTACGAGCAGTACTTC.

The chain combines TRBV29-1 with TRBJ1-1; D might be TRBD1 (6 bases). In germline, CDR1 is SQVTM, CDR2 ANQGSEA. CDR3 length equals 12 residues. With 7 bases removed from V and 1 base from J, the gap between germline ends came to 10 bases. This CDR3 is CSAGQWNTEAFF. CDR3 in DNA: TGCAGCGCTGGACAGTGGAACACTGAAGCTTTCTTT.

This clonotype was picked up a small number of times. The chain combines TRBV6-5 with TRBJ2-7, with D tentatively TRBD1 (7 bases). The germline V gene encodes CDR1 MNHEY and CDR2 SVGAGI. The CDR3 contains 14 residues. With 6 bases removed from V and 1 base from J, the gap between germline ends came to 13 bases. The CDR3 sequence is CASSRGAGSYEQYV. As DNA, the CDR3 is TGTGCCAGCAGCAGGGGGGCCGGATCCTACGAGCAGTACGTC.